The 3 T cell receptor beta chains listed next were all sequenced from one sample in a study of cytomegalovirus exposure and HLA in healthy donors. PCR involved 60 Vbeta and 13 Jbeta primers. Measured with immunoSEQ multiplex PCR; TCRdb has only the in-frame clones, and not every one. The sample has over 95,000 clones, approximately 80% seen once. Sequencing was performed on PBMCs. The receptors here all came from a woman in her twenties or thirties in good health and CMV-seropositive.

The sample holds a few counts of this clone. This chain uses TRBV7-9 with TRBJ1-1; 8 bases agree with TRBD1. The CDR3 has 13 residues. Germline values: CDR1 SEHNR, CDR2 FQNEAQ (reference sequence). The V gene end was trimmed by 2 bases and the J gene end by 11 bases; junction bases not matched to a gene: 7. CDR3 sequence reads: CASSLRGTGRAFF. The CDR3 coding sequence is TGTGCCAGCAGCTTACGGGGGACAGGACGGGCTTTCTTT.

The table lists this clone with a few counts. The chain uses TRBV7-9 and TRBJ1-1, with D maybe TRBD1 (6 bases). Germline V lookup: CDR1 SEHNR, CDR2 FQNEAQ (reference sequence). The CDR3 loop spans 16 amino acids. V gave up 3 bases and J gave up 2 bases, with 16 bases separating them. In nucleotides, the CDR3 is TGTGCCAGCAGCTTGGACAGTCCCCAGGCAAACACTGAAGCTTTCTTT. Amino acid sequence: CASSLDSPQANTEAFF.

The chain carries TRBV5-1 and TRBJ2-3; D remains ambiguous. Trimming cost V 4 bases and J 6 bases, with 12 bases left between them. Germline CDR1 and CDR2: SGHRS and YFSETQ. This CDR3 contains 13 residues. CDR3 bases: TGCGCCAGCAGCGTGAGATCTCGGGATACGCAGTATTTT. Its translation is CASSVRSRDTQYF.